These 22 T cell receptor beta chains were all obtained from the same sample, sequenced in a study of early stage breast cancer tumors. Repertoires were generated with immunoSEQ multiplex PCR, while TCRdb's copy carries only in-frame clones and drops some. The sample lists about 5,000 clones, 64% seen once, with approximately 25% in the top ten. Sequencing used breast tumor tissue. These receptor sequences come from a person between 50 and 60 years old with breast cancer.

The chain employs TRBV5-1 and TRBJ2-2; 11 bases align to TRBD1. The J segment lost 4 bases and the V segment lost 0 bases, leaving 2 bases of the junction unmatched. The CDR3 extends over 16 amino acids. Germline V gene lookup returns CDR1 SGHRS and CDR2 YFSETQ. The CDR3: CASSLAGTGGTGELFF. CDR3 nucleotide sequence: TGCGCCAGCAGCTTGGCCGGGACAGGGGGCACCGGGGAGCTGTTTTTT.

The rearrangement uses TRBV4-3 and TRBJ2-1, with 7 positions matching TRBD2. V trimming: 0 bases; J trimming: 7 bases; junction bases outside the gene matches: 6. The CDR3 covers 15 residues. Per germline, CDR1 LGHNA and CDR2 YSLEER. CDR3 sequence reads: CASSQDAGEINEQFF. The DNA of the CDR3 is TGCGCCAGCAGCCAAGACGCGGGAGAGATAAATGAGCAGTTCTTC.

This chain links TRBV6-5 with TRBJ1-3; no firm D call. CDR1 and CDR2 (germline): MNHEY, SVGAGI. The V gene lost 10 bases and the J gene lost 3 bases, with 16 bases spanning the gap. This CDR3 spans 14 amino acids. The CDR3: CATVPKGRGNTIYF. The CDR3 bases are TGTGCCACAGTCCCCAAGGGTCGTGGAAACACCATATATTTT.

The chain joins TRBV29-1 to TRBJ2-2, with 7 positions matching TRBD2. This CDR3 has 14 residues. Germline CDR1 and CDR2: SQVTM and ANQGSEA. The V segment lost 6 bases and the J segment 4 bases; nucleotides outside the gene matches: 8. The CDR3 loop reads CSVPGRGGTGELFF. CDR3 bases: TGCAGCGTCCCCGGACGCGGGGGCACCGGGGAGCTGTTTTTT.

The CDR3 spells CAIRRDSLGVQYF. The CDR3 nucleotides are TGTGCCATCCGCCGGGACAGCTTGGGTGTCCAGTACTTC. The chain uses TRBV6-1 and TRBJ2-5, with 7 bases matching TRBD1. Germline assignment: CDR1 MNHNS and CDR2 SASEGT. V lost 10 bases, J lost 10 bases, and 15 bases stayed unmatched. This CDR3 contains 13 residues.

The CDR3 is CASSVSSLRGPYEQYF. The CDR3 DNA is TGTGCCAGCAGTGTGTCGTCTTTGAGGGGTCCCTACGAGCAGTACTTC. V and J are TRBV27 and TRBJ2-7; D is tentatively TRBD1 or TRBD2 (5 bases each). V lost 5 bases and J 2 bases, leaving 19 bases between the germline ends. The CDR3 consists of 16 residues. From germline, CDR1 is MNHEY and CDR2 SMNVEV (reference sequence).

The count of this clone is one. The V call is TRBV19, the J call TRBJ2-7; TRBD2 might be the D (6 bases). Germline CDR1 LNHDA, CDR2 SQIVND (reference sequence). Deletions cut 0 bases from V and 2 bases from J, with 17 bases between. The CDR3 has 17 residues. CDR3 in amino acids: CASSIEVMRGPTYEQYF. CDR3 in DNA: TGTGCCAGTAGTATAGAAGTTATGCGGGGCCCGACCTACGAGCAGTACTTC.

CDR3 in amino acids: CASSVGVRLSATNEKLFF. CDR3 in DNA: TGTGCCAGCAGCGTAGGGGTCAGATTATCAGCAACTAATGAAAAACTGTTTTTT. The gene calls are TRBV9 and TRBJ1-4; D not certain. V shed 0 bases and J shed 0 bases, with 15 bases lying between them. This CDR3 comprises 18 residues. From germline, CDR1 is SGDLS and CDR2 YYNGEE.

The chain employs TRBV28 and TRBJ1-5, with D maybe TRBD1 (5 bases). V lost 2 bases, J lost 7 bases, and 18 bases lay in between. Germline lookup yields CDR1 MDHEN and CDR2 SYDVKM. The CDR3 spans 16 residues. DNA for the CDR3: TGTGCCAGCAGTTTAGTCGTTGGGGGTAAATTCCAGCCCCAGCATTTT. Its protein product is CASSLVVGGKFQPQHF.

The CDR3 sequence is CASTLTSGSLNEQFF. CDR3 nucleotides: TGTGCCAGTACTCTCACTAGCGGGAGTTTGAATGAGCAGTTCTTC. The V call is TRBV19, the J call TRBJ2-1; 11 positions match TRBD2. Germline V gene data show CDR1 as LNHDA and CDR2 as SQIVND (reference sequence). The V segment lost 7 bases and the J segment 7 bases; nucleotides outside the gene matches: 9. The CDR3 consists of 15 residues.

This clone was recorded once. The chain has TRBV6-1 and TRBJ2-7; TRBD1 matches 11 bases. J gave up 6 bases and V 6 bases, and 10 bases lay outside the gene matches. The CDR3 contains 15 residues. CDR1 is MNHNS, CDR2 SASEGT, per germline. CDR3 protein: CASSRGWTGGTEQYF. The CDR3 DNA is TGTGCCAGCAGCCGCGGATGGACAGGGGGCACCGAGCAGTACTTC.

V gene TRBV6-1 combines with J gene TRBJ1-2; D remains unclear. CDR3 length equals 16 residues. CDR1 and CDR2 from the germline V gene are MNHNS and SASEGT. Trimming cost V 0 bases and J 8 bases, with 19 bases left between them. CDR3 residues: CASSEASSQRLYGYTF. The DNA of the CDR3 is TGTGCCAGCAGTGAAGCCTCGAGCCAACGGCTATACGGCTACACCTTC.

The chain joins TRBV18 to TRBJ2-6; D is undetermined. Trimming left V 5 bases short and J 5 bases short, with 22 bases between. Germline V CDR1 and CDR2: KGHSH, LQKENI. The CDR3 has 18 residues. The CDR3 region has the DNA TGTGCCAGCTCAATAGATGAGCATTTACAAAGTCGGGCCAACGTCCTGACTTTC. Amino acid sequence: CASSIDEHLQSRANVLTF.

The rearrangement uses TRBV7-9 and TRBJ2-2, with a possible D match to TRBD1 (6 bases). The ends were cut back, 5 bases at V and 5 bases at J, with 15 bases in the middle. Germline CDR1 SEHNR, CDR2 FQNEAQ (reference sequence). There are 15 residues in the CDR3. This CDR3 is CASSPGQLLTGELFF. CDR3 nucleotide sequence: TGTGCCAGCAGCCCAGGACAGTTGCTTACCGGGGAGCTGTTTTTT.

This clone is labeled large. Other DNA sequences in the sample encode the same CDR3. For the CDR3, the DNA is TGCGCCAGCAGTGAGAGGCGGAACTATGGCTACACCTTC. Protein sequence: CASSERRNYGYTF. The chain combines TRBV10-1 with TRBJ1-2; D not resolved. V was trimmed by 2 bases and J by 2 bases, leaving 6 bases between them. Germline V gives CDR1 WNHNN, CDR2 SYGVQD (reference sequence). CDR3 length: 13 residues.

The chain couples TRBV5-4 to TRBJ2-6; D possibly corresponds to TRBD1 (6 bases). With 4 bases removed from V and 1 base from J, the gap between germline ends came to 12 bases. CDR1 is SGHNT and CDR2 is YYREEE in the germline V gene (reference sequence). The CDR3 loop spans 16 amino acids. The CDR3 DNA is TGTGCCAGCAGCCCCACAGGGTTGTCTGGGGCCAACGTCCTGACTTTC. Its protein product is CASSPTGLSGANVLTF.

V usage is TRBV21-1 and J usage is TRBJ2-5; TRBD1 reflects the table's D call only, with no check against the DNA. TRBV21-1 is flagged as a pseudogene. This CDR3 has 17 residues. The CDR3 sequence is CASGRGMRDRVIKTQYF. The CDR3 DNA reads as TGTGCCAGCGGAAGGGGAATGCGGGACAGGGTCATAAAGACCCAGTACTTC.

This chain joins TRBV5-1 and TRBJ1-3; the D gene is possibly TRBD1 (5 bases). The ends were cut back, 0 bases at V and 0 bases at J, with 13 bases in the middle. The CDR3 covers 17 residues. In germline, CDR1 is SGHRS, CDR2 YFSETQ. CDR3 nucleotides: TGCGCCAGCAGCTTGGCTGATCCGGGGGTCTCTGGAAACACCATATATTTT. Amino acid sequence: CASSLADPGVSGNTIYF.

The chain combines TRBV6-6 with TRBJ1-1; TRBD1 matches at 7 bases. Germline V gene lookup returns CDR1 MNHNY and CDR2 SVGAGI (reference sequence). Trimming took 7 bases from V and 1 from J; bases not matched to a gene: 9. CDR3 size: 15 residues. The CDR3 sequence is CASTRDSSWNTEAFF. CDR3 DNA: TGTGCCAGCACCCGGGACAGCTCGTGGAACACTGAAGCTTTCTTT.

The chain uses TRBV4-1 and TRBJ2-3, with D unresolved. The CDR3 runs 15 residues. With 4 bases removed from V and 3 bases from J, the gap between germline ends came to 14 bases. Germline CDR1 is MGHRA and CDR2 is YSYEKL. This chain's CDR3 is CASSPQLSGTDTQYF. The CDR3 coding sequence is TGCGCCAGCAGCCCCCAGCTCTCTGGGACAGATACGCAGTATTTT.

The gene calls are TRBV5-4 and TRBJ2-1; D is possibly TRBD2 (6 bases). The V and J ends lost 4 bases and 3 bases respectively, with 17 bases between them. CDR1 and CDR2 from the germline V gene are SGHNT and YYREEE (reference sequence). The CDR3 has 16 amino acids. CDR3 bases: TGTGCCAGCAGCAAGGGAGGTGGGGCTCTCTACAATGAGCAGTTCTTC. Translated: CASSKGGGALYNEQFF.

The V and J genes are TRBV27 and TRBJ1-2; D call uncertain. CDR3 length: 14 amino acids. V dropped 8 bases and J dropped 0 bases, with 13 bases sitting between them. Germline assignment: CDR1 MNHEY and CDR2 SMNVEV (reference sequence). CDR3 protein: CASGLVHSNYGYTF. The CDR3 region has the DNA TGTGCCAGCGGGCTCGTCCACTCTAACTATGGCTACACCTTC.